This T cell receptor (beta chain) was retrieved from a study of CD8+ T cells in alopecia areata. Study-level points and caveats: Clonality in lesional scalp, especially alopecia totalis/universalis, exceeded that of normal scalp.

With respect to this clone: The antigen remains undetermined.

CDR1 is SGHVS, CDR2 FQNEAQ, per germline. V was clipped by 1 base and J by 4 bases, with 10 bases between them. The CDR3 length is 14 residues. Reverse transcribed after extraction, RNA yielded cDNA as the sequencing template. Assay used: immunoSEQ multiplex PCR; TCRdb lists only in-frame clones, some missing. The sample gives some 130,000 clones, nearly 55% of which show up once; 15% to 20% is in the top ten. The treatment: oral pan-JAK inhibitor, 5-10 mg twice daily. Peripheral blood, together with lesional scalp punch biopsies, was collected from alopecia areata patients. Sorting from PBMCs produced CD4+ and CD8+ T cells.

The sample in question was CD8+ T cells sorted from blood, obtained at week 4, from a patient treated with tofacitinib. The receptor was derived from a human donor with alopecia areata. V is TRBV7-8 and J is TRBJ2-5; TRBD1 is a possible D gene (5 bases). The CDR3 DNA is TGTGCCAGCAGCTTAGGGGGCGCCGGAGAGACCCAGTACTTC. Protein product: CASSLGGAGETQYF.